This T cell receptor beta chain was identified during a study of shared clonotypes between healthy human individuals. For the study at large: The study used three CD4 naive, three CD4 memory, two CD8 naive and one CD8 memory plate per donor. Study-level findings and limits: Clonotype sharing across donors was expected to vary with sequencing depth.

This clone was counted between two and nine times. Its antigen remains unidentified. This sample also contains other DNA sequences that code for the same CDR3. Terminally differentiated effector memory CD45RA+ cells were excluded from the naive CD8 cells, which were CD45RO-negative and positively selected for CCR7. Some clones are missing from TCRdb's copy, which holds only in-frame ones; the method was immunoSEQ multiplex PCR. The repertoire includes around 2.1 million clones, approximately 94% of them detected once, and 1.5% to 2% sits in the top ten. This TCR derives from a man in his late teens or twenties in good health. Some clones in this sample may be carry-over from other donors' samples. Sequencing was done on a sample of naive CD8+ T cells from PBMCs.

The CDR3 spells CASSMGQGRTEAFF. CDR3 nucleotides: TGTGCCAGTAGCATGGGACAGGGACGAACTGAAGCTTTCTTT. The V gene is TRBV19, the J gene TRBJ1-1; TRBD1 aligns across 9 bases. The length of the CDR3 is 14 residues. The ends lost 6 bases at V and 5 bases at J; junction bases unmatched: 7. Germline V gives CDR1 LNHDA, CDR2 SQIVND (reference sequence).